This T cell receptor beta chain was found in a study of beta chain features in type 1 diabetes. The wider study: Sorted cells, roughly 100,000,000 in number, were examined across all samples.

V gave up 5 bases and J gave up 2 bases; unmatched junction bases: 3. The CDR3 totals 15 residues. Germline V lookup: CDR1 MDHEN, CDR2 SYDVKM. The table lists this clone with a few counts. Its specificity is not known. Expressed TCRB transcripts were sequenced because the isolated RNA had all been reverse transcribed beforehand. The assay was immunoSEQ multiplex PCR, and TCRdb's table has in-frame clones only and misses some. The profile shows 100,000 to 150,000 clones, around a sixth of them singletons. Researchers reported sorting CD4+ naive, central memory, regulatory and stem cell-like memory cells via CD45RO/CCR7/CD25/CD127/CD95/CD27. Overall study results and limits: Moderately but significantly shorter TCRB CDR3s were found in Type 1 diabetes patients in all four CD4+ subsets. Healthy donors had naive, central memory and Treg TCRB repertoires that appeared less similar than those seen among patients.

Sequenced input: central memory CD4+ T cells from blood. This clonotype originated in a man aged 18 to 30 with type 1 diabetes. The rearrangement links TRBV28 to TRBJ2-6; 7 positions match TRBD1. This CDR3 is CASSTGAAGANVLTF. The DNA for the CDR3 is TGTGCCAGCAGTACAGGGGCGGCTGGGGCCAACGTCCTGACTTTC.